This record covers a single TCR beta chain. As yet, its antigen is unknown. Germline V gene data show CDR1 as SGHVS and CDR2 as FQNEAQ. Trimming stripped 0 bases from V and 4 bases from J, with 7 bases between. This CDR3 has 14 residues. These data are taken from a study of T cell responses to AZD1222 COVID-19 vaccine. Overall study findings and caveats: Researchers report vaccine-associated CD4 TCRs spanning spike, with dominance at 160-218 and 743-854.

Assay: immunoSEQ multiplex PCR; the TCRdb copy retains only in-frame clones and omits some. The table lists 60,000 or so clones, around 84% of them singletons. V is TRBV7-8 and J is TRBJ1-3; no reliable D call. Sequenced here: peripheral blood, sampled on day 0 of AZD1222 vaccination. This TCR was sampled from an adult in good health. This chain's CDR3 is CASSLAVRGNTIYF. CDR3 sequence (DNA): TGTGCCAGCAGCTTAGCCGTACGGGGAAACACCATATATTTT.